The source of this TCR beta chain is a study of shared clonotypes between healthy human individuals (dated by TCRdb to between 2020 and 2021). The study in broad terms: A couple of women and a few men aged 18 to 49 years were included in the cohort. For each donor, CD4 naive and CD4 memory were each run on three plates, CD8 naive on two plates, and CD8 memory on one plate. The study deeply sequenced blood TCR repertoires of 5 or 6 healthy adults to estimate repertoire size and the extent of clonotype sharing between individuals. Different laboratories and diverse techniques were used to prepare libraries and sequence TCR repertoires, to increase sequencing depth and limit assay-specific biases. Per donor, leukapheresis produced somewhere between about 0.9 and 10 billion PBMCs. What the work shows at the level of the full study, not this receptor alone: Clonotypes shared by all four sorted-subset donors showed higher generation probabilities than non-shared clonotypes. Pairwise subsampling led to the expectation that sequencing depth would affect the degree of clonotype sharing among donors. Rarefaction of sorted-subset datasets indicated incomplete sequencing despite the large sequencing depth. Sampling was restricted to blood, and TCR repertoires in tissue are likely to differ from TCR repertoires in blood. Naive subsets generally had larger estimated clonotype richness than memory subsets did. The small number of donors limited the genetic and exposure-history diversity represented. When a handful of donors were compared, the shared fraction of clonotypes was roughly 4.8% for naive CD4, around 3.5% for naive CD8, about 2.4% for memory CD4, and less than 0.45% for memory CD8.

Using the deep immunoSEQ assay, multiplex PCR amplified TCR CDR3 regions from genomic DNA. For each cell subset, the extracted genomic DNA was distributed evenly across all wells of several immunoSEQ 96-well plates, and each plate served as one replicate. Each replicate PCR for sorted subsets received 200 ng genomic DNA, equal to about 29,000 T cell genomes. The purified libraries were quantified using a Qubit 3.0 fluorometer, sized with a Bioanalyzer 2100, and then quantified again using the KAPA Library Quantification kit. A separate single-read 150-cycle Illumina NextSeq 550 flow cell was used to sequence each immunoSEQ 96-well plate. Per the authors' processing: Because only junctional sequences without quality scores were contained in the immunoSEQ output, filtering matching that applied to full-length reads could not be performed. Sequences were annotated with PyIR, a Python wrapper for IgBLAST v1.9, using IMGT germline references to assign V/J genes and CDR3. Any read was removed if the V/J assignment was weak (E-value above 1e-6), the CDR3 was missing, or the read contained stop codons, out-of-frame junctions, or ambiguous translated residues. V3J clonotypes were defined as sequences sharing the same inferred V gene, J gene, and CDR3 amino acid sequence. Percentage overlap between repertoires was computed as shared unique clonotypes divided by the size of the smaller repertoire. RTK rarefaction, the Chao1 estimator, and Recon v2.1 estimates of unobserved clonotypes were used to assess repertoire richness. OLGA was used to compute generation probabilities for all TCRbeta clonotypes that the gDNA method yielded from a few donors. Here the immuneACCESS table is served through TCRdb, limited to in-frame sequences with V and J called. Missing clones are a known gap in these copies; in checked studies unresolved V genes cover under half, and the rest lacks a known reason. V and J calls and clone size come straight from that table; D and trimming were deduced from the DNA. A total of about 2.5 million clones appear in this sample, 85% to 95% of them only once. The ten top clones hold about 0.41% of the sample.

Notes on this clone: There is no known antigen for this receptor. No quality values exist for individual bases; no much larger clone is one base distant.

V is clipped by 1 base and J by 0 bases, and the sequence between their germline boundaries is 9 bases long. Including cysteine and phenylalanine, the CDR3 has 15 amino acids. The retained sequence is limited to the CDR3, 45 bases, with the frame set at the first base. CDR1 and CDR2 are read off the germline V gene as SGDLS and YYNGEE. Donors were healthy HIV-negative adults with no recently reported acute infections or vaccinations. Every donor was a Caucasian adult living in Nashville, Tennessee, USA. CD4+ T cells were enriched by magnetic negative selection; naive cells were then positively selected on CD45RA, and the negative fraction formed the memory subset. After blood collection by leukapheresis, PBMCs were isolated using Ficoll-Histopaque density gradient centrifugation and then cryopreserved in the vapor phase of liquid nitrogen. Analytical flow cytometry was used to check the purity and quantity of each magnetically sorted T cell population. Each sorted fraction had its genomic DNA isolated and then quantified by UV absorbance on a Nanodrop 2000c.

Sequencing input: naive CD4+ T cells from PBMCs. The sample's cell subset or site, from its label and the paper: CD45RA+ positively selected. This TCR was sampled from a man aged 18 to 29 in good health. Some clones in this sample may be carry-over from other donors' samples. The chain is assembled from TRBV9 and TRBJ2-3; the best D guess is TRBD2, with 5 bases matching. At the DNA level, the sequence is TGTGCCAGCAGCGTATCCCCTAGCAGCACAGATACGCAGTATTTT. Its coded protein is CASSVSPSSTDTQYF. With the portions outside the CDR3 filled from the reference TRBV9 and TRBJ2-3 genes, the complete variable region becomes DSGVTQTPKHLITATGQRVTLRCSPRSGDLSVYWYQQSLDQGLQFLIQYYNGEERAKGNILERFSAQQFPDLHSELNLSSLELGDSALYFCASSVSPSSTDTQYFGPGTRLTVL.